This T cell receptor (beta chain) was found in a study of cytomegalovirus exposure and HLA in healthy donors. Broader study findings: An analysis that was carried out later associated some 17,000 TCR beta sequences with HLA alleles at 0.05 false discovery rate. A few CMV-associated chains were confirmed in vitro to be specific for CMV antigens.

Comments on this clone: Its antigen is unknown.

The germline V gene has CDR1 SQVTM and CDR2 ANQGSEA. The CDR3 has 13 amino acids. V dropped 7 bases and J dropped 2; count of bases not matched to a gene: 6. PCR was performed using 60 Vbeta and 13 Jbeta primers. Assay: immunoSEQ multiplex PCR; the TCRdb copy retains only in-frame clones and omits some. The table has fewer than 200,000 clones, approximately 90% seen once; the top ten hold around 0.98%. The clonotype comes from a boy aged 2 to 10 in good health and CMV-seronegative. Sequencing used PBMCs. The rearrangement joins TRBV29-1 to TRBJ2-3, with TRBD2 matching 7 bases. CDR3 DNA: TGCAGCGCCCACGGGAGGATCACAGATACGCAGTATTTT. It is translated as CSAHGRITDTQYF.